The 2 T cell receptor beta chains below were found in one sample sequenced in a study of shared clonotypes between healthy human individuals. Libraries were prepared by immunoSEQ multiplex PCR; TCRdb keeps only in-frame clonotypes and omits some of them. The table lists approximately 740,000 clones, about 74% of them singletons. Sequenced sample: memory CD4+ T cells sorted from blood. Sample subset: CD45RA-negative fraction. The receptors were gathered from a young woman in good health.

The chain recombines TRBV11-3 with TRBJ2-3; D ambiguous. The CDR3 is 13 amino acids. The ends were cut back, 3 bases at V and 3 bases at J, with 7 bases in the middle. The germline V gene encodes CDR1 SGHNT and CDR2 YENEEA. The CDR3 spells CASSFAHTDTQYF. The CDR3 bases are TGTGCCAGCAGCTTCGCCCATACAGATACGCAGTATTTT.

The chain employs TRBV19 and TRBJ2-3; 7 bases are a match to TRBD2. The V gene end was trimmed by 4 bases and the J gene end by 5 bases; junction bases not matched to a gene: 3. This CDR3 has 13 residues. Germline lookup yields CDR1 LNHDA and CDR2 SQIVND (reference sequence). The CDR3 region is CASSSGRGDTQYF. CDR3 coding DNA: TGTGCCAGTAGTAGCGGGAGAGGAGATACGCAGTATTTT.